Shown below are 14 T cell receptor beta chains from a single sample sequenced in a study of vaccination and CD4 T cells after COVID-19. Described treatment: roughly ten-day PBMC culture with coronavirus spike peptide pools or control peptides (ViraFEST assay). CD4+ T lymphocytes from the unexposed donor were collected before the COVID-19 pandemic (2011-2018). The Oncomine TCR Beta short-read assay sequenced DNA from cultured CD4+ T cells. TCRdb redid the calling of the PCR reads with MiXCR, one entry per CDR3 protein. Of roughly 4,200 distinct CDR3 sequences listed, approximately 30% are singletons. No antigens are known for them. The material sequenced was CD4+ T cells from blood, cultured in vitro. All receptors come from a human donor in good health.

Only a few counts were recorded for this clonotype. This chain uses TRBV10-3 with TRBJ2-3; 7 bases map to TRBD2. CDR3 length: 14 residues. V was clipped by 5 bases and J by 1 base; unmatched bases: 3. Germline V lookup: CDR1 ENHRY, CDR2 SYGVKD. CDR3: CAISSGAGTDTQYF. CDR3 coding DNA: TGTGCCATCAGTAGCGGGGCCGGCACAGATACGCAGTATTTT.

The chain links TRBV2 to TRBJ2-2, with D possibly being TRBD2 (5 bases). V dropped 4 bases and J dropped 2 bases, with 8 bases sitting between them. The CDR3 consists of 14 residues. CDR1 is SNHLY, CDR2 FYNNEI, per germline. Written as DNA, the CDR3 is TGTGCCAGCAGTGCAAGCGGTAACACCGGGGAGCTGTTTTTT. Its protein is CASSASGNTGELFF.

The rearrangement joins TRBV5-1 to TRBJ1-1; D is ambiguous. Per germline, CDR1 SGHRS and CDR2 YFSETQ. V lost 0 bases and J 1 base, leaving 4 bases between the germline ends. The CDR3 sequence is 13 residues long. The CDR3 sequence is CASSLAGNTEAFF. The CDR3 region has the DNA TGCGCCAGCAGCTTGGCTGGGAACACTGAAGCTTTCTTT.

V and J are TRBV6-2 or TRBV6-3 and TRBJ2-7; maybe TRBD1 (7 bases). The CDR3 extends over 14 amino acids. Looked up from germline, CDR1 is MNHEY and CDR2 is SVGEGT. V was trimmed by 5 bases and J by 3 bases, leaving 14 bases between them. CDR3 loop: CASSPVRGDYEQYF. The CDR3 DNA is TGTGCCAGCAGTCCGGTCAGGGGGGACTACGAGCAGTACTTC.

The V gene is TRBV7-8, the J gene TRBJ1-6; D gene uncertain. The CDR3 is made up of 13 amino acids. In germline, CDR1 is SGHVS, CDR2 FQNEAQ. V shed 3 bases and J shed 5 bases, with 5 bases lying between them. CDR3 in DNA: TGTGCCAGCAGCTTCTCAAATAATTCACCCCTCCACTTT. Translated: CASSFSNNSPLHF.

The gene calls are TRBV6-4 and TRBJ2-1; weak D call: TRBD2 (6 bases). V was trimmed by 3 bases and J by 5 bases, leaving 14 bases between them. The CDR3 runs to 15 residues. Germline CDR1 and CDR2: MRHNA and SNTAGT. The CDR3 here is CASSEGLEGHNEQFF. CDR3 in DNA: TGTGCCAGCAGTGAGGGTTTGGAGGGTCACAATGAGCAGTTCTTC.

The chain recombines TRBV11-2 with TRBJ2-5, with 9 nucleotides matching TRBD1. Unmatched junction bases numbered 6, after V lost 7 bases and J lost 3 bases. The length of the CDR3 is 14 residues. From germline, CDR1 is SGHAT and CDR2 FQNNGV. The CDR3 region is CASNSGQGKETQYF. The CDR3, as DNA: TGTGCCAGCAACTCGGGACAGGGAAAAGAGACCCAGTACTTC.

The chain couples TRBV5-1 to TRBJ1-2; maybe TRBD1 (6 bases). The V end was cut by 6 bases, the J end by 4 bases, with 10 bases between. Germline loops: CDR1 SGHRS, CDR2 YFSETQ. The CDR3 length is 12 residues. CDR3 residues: CASKGGPYGYTF. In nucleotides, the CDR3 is TGCGCCAGCAAGGGGGGCCCCTATGGCTACACCTTC.

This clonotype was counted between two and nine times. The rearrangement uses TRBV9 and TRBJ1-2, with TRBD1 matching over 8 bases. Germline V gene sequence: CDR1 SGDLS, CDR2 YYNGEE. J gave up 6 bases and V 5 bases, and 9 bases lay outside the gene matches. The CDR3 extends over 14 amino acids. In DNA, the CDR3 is TGTGCCAGCAGAAGGACAGGGCGTAGTGATGGCTACACCTTC. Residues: CASRRTGRSDGYTF.

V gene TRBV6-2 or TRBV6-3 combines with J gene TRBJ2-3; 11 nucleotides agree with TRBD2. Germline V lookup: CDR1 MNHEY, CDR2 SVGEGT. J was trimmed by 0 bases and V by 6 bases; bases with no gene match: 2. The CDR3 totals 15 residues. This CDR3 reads CASRGLAESTDTQYF. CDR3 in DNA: TGTGCCAGCAGGGGACTAGCGGAGAGCACAGATACGCAGTATTTT.

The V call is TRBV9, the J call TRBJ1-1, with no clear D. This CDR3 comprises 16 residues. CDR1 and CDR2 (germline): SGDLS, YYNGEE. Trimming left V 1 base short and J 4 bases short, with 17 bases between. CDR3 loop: CASSVTSLGIGTEAFF. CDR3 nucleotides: TGTGCCAGCAGCGTAACTTCTTTAGGGATTGGCACTGAAGCTTTCTTT. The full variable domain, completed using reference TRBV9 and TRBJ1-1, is DSGVTQTPKHLITATGQRVTLRCSPRSGDLSVYWYQQSLDQGLQFLIQYYNGEERAKGNILERFSAQQFPDLHSELNLSSLELGDSALYFCASSVTSLGIGTEAFFGQGTRLTVV.

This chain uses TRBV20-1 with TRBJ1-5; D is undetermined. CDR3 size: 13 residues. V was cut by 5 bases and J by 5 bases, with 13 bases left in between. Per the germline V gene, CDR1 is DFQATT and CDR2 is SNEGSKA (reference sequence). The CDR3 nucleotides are TGCAGTGCTGGAGGGAGGCACTATCAGCCCCAGCATTTT. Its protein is CSAGGRHYQPQHF.

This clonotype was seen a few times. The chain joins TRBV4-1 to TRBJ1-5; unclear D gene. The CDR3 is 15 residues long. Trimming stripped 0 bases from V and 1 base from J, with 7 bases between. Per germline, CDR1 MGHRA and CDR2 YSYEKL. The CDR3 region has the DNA TGCGCCAGCAGCCAAGAATGGAACAGCAATCAGCCCCAGCATTTT. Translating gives CASSQEWNSNQPQHF.

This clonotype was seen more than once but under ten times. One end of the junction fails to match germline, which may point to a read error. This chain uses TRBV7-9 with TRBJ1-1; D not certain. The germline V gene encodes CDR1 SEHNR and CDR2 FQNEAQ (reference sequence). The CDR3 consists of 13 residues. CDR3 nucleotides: TGTGCCAGCAACTTAGTCGGTGGGCCTGAAGCTTTCTTT. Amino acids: CASNLVGGPEAFF.